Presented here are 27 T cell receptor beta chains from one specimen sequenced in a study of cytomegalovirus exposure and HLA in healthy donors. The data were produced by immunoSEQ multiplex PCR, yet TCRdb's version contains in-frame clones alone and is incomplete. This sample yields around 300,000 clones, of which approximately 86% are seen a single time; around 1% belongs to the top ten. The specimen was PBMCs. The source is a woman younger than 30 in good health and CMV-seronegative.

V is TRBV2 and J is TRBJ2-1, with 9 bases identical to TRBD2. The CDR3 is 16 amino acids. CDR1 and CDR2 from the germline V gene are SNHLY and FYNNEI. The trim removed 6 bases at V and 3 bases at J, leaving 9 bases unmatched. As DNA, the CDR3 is TGTGCCAGCAGCGACACAGGGACTAGCCGCTACAATGAGCAGTTCTTC. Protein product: CASSDTGTSRYNEQFF. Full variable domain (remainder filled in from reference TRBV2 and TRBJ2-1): EPEVTQTPSHQVTQMGQEVILRCVPISNHLYFYWYRQILGQKVEFLVSFYNNEISEKSEIFDDQFSVERPDGSNFTLKIRSTKLEDSAMYFCASSDTGTSRYNEQFFGPGTRLTVL.

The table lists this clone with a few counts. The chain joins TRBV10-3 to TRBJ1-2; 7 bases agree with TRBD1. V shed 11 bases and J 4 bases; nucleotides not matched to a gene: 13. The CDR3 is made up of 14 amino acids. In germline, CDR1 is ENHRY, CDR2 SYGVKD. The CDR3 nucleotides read TGTGCCGCTAGTATGGGGGGACAGTTCTATGGCTACACCTTC. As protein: CAASMGGQFYGYTF.

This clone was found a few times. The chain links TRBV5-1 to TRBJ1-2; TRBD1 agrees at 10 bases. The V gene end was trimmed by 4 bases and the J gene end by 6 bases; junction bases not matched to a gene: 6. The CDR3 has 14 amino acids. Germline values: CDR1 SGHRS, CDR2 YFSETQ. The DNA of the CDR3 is TGCGCCAGCAGCCCGGGACAGGGGCCGGATGGCTACACCTTC. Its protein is CASSPGQGPDGYTF.

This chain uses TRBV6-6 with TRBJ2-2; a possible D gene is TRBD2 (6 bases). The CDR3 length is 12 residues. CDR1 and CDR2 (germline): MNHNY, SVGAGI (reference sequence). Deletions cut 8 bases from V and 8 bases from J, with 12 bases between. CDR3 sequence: CASLRGSGELFF. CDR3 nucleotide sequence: TGTGCCAGCCTTCGGGGGTCAGGGGAGCTGTTTTTT.

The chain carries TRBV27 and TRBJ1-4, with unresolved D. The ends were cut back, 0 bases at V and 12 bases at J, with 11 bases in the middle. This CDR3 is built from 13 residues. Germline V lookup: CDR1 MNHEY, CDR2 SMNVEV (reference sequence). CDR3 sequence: CASSLSPFRELFF. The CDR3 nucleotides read TGTGCCAGCAGTTTATCACCGTTTCGGGAACTGTTTTTT.

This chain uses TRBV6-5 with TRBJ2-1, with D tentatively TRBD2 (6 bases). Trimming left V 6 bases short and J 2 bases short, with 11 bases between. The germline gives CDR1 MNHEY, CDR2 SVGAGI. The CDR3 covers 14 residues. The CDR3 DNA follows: TGTGCCAGCAGCCTGCTAGCGACCTACAATGAGCAGTTCTTC. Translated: CASSLLATYNEQFF.

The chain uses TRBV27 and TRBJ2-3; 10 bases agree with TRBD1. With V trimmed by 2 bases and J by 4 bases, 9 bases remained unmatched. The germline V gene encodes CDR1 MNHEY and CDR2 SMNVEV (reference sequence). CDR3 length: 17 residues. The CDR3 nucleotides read TGTGCCAGCAGTTTACTTAGGACAGGGGGATCCCCAGATACGCAGTATTTT. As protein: CASSLLRTGGSPDTQYF.

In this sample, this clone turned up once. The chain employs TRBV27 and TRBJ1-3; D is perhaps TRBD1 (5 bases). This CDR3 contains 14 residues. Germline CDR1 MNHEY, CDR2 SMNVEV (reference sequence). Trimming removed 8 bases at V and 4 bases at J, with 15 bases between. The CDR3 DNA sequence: TGTGCCAGCGGGGCTTTTGGGTCGGGAAACACCATATATTTT. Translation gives CASGAFGSGNTIYF.

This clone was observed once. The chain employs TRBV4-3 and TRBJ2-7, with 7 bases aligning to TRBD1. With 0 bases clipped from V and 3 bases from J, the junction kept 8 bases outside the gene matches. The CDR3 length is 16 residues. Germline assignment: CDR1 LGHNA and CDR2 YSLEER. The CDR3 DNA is TGCGCCAGCAGCCAAGAGGCAGGACAGGTCTACTACGAGCAGTACTTC. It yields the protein CASSQEAGQVYYEQYF.

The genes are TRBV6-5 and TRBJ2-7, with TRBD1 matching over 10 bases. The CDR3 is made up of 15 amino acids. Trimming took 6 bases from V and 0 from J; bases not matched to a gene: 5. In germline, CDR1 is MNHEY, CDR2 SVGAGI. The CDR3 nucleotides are TGTGCCAGCAGAGCGGGACAGGGGCCCTCCTACGAGCAGTACTTC. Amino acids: CASRAGQGPSYEQYF.

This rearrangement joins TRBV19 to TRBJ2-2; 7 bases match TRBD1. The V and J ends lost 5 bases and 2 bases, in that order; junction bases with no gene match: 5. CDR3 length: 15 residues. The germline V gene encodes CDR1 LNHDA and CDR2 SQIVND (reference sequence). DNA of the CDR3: TGTGCCAGTAGTCTGGGACAGATTAACACCGGGGAGCTGTTTTTT. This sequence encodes CASSLGQINTGELFF.

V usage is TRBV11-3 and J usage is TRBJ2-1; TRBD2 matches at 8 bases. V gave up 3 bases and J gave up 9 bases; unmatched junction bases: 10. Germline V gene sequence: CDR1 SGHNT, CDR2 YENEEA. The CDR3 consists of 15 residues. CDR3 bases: TGTGCCAGCAGCTTTTCCAGCGGGAGTTCGGGTGAGCAGTTCTTC. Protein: CASSFSSGSSGEQFF.

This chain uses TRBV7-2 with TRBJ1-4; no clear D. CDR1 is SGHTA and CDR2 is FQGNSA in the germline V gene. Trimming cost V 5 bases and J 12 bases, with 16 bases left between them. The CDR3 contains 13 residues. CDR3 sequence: CASSQILPGELFF. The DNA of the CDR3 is TGTGCCAGCAGCCAAATTCTCCCGGGAGAACTGTTTTTT.

The CDR3 coding sequence is TGTGCCAGCAGTGAGGGCCGGGGGGCAACTAATGAAAAACTGTTTTTT. Its translation: CASSEGRGATNEKLFF. The V and J genes are TRBV6-1 and TRBJ1-4, with TRBD1 as a possible D gene (5 bases). Trimming took 3 bases from V and 0 from J, leaving 11 bases between them. The CDR3 is 16 amino acids. Looked up from germline, CDR1 is MNHNS and CDR2 is SASEGT.

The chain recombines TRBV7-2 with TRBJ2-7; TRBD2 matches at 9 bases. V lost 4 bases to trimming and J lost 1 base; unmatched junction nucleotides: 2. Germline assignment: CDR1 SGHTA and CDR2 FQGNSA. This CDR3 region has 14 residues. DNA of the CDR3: TGTGCCAGCAGCTCAACTAGCGGGTCCTACGAGCAGTACTTC. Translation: CASSSTSGSYEQYF.

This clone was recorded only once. For the CDR3, the DNA is TGTGCCAGTAGTATAGATCAGTCGAAAGAGACCCAGTACTTC. This encodes CASSIDQSKETQYF. This chain connects TRBV19 to TRBJ2-5; D uncertain. Germline V gene sequence: CDR1 LNHDA, CDR2 SQIVND (reference sequence). Trimming cost V 0 bases and J 3 bases, with 8 bases left between them. This CDR3 comprises 14 residues.

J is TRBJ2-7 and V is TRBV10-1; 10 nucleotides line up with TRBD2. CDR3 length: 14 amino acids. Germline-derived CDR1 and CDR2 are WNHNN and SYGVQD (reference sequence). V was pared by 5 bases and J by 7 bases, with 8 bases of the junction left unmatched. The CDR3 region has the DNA TGCGCCAGCAGTCAAGCGGGAGGGCCGGGGGAGCAGTACTTC. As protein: CASSQAGGPGEQYF.

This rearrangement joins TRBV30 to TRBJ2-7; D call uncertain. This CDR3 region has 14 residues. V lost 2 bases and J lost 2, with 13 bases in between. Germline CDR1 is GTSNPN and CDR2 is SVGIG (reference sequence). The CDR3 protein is CAWSLRSLPYEQYF. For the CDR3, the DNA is TGTGCCTGGAGTCTCCGGAGTCTTCCCTACGAGCAGTACTTC.

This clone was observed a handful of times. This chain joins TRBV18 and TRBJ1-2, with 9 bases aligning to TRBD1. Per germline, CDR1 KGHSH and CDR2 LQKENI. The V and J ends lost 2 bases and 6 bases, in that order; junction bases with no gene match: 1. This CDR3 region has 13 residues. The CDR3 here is CASSPWTGDGYTF. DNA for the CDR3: TGTGCCAGCTCACCATGGACAGGGGATGGCTACACCTTC. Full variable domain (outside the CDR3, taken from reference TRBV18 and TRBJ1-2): NAGVMQNPRHLVRRRGQEARLRCSPMKGHSHVYWYRQLPEEGLKFMVYLQKENIIDESGMPKERFSAEFPKEGPSILRIQQVVRGDSAAYFCASSPWTGDGYTFGSGTRLTVV.

The CDR3 region is CASRGLPSSYNEQFF. DNA of the CDR3: TGTGCCAGCAGGGGACTGCCTAGCTCCTACAATGAGCAGTTCTTC. The V and J genes are TRBV6-1 and TRBJ2-1; a weak D match, TRBD2 (6 bases). V shed 6 bases and J shed 0 bases, with 12 bases lying between them. Germline CDR1 MNHNS, CDR2 SASEGT. There are 15 residues in the CDR3.

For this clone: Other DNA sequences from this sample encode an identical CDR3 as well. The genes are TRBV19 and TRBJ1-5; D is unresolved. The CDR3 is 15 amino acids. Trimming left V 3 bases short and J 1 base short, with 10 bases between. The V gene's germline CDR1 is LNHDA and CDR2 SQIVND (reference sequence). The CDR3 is CASSITGASNQPQHF. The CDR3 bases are TGTGCCAGTAGTATCACCGGTGCAAGCAATCAGCCCCAGCATTTT.

The CDR3 DNA reads TGTGCCTGGAGTACGGGAAGCACTGAAGCTTTCTTT. Its translation is CAWSTGSTEAFF. The chain is built from TRBV30 and TRBJ1-1; D gene uncertain. The length of the CDR3 is 12 residues. From germline, CDR1 is GTSNPN and CDR2 SVGIG (reference sequence). V lost 2 bases and J lost 4, with 8 bases in between.

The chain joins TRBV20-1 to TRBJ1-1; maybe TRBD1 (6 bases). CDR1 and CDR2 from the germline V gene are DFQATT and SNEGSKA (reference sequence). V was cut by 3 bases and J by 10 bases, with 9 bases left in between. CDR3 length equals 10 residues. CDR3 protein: CSASQGLAFF. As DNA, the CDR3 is TGCAGTGCTAGTCAGGGGTTAGCTTTCTTT.

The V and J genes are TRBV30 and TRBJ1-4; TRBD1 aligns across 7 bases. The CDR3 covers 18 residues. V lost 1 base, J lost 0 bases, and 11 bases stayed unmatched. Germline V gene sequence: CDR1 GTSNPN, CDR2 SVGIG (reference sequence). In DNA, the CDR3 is TGTGCCTGGAGTGCCCTCTCTTGGGACAGCGCAACTAATGAAAAACTGTTTTTT. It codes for CAWSALSWDSATNEKLFF.

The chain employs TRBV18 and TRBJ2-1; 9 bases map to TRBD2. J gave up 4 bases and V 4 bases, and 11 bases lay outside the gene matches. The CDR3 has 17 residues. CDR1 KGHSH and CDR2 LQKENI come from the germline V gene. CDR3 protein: CASSRLTSGPTYNEQFF. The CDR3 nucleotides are TGTGCCAGCTCACGATTGACTAGCGGCCCAACGTACAATGAGCAGTTCTTC.

The CDR3 reads CASSGAVNEQFF. The CDR3 DNA reads TGTGCCAGCAGCGGAGCGGTCAATGAGCAGTTCTTC. The chain joins TRBV9 to TRBJ2-1; D is perhaps TRBD2 (5 bases). Looked up from germline, CDR1 is SGDLS and CDR2 is YYNGEE. The CDR3 runs 12 residues. V was shortened by 3 bases and J by 6 bases, with 7 bases between the two germline ends.

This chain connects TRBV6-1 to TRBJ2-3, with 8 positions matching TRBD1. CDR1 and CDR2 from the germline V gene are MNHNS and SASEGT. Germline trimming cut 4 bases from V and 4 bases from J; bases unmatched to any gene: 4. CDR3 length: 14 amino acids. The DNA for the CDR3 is TGTGCCAGCAGTGTAGGACAGGGATCAGATACGCAGTATTTT. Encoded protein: CASSVGQGSDTQYF.